The 27 T cell receptor beta chains below all came from one sample that was sequenced in a study of cytomegalovirus exposure and HLA in healthy donors (dated by TCRdb to 2016 to 2017). The library relied on the immunoSEQ multiplex PCR assay. For the multiplex PCR, a mixture combining 60 forward primers for TCR Vbeta segments and 13 reverse primers for TCR Jbeta segments was used. TCRdb limited this immuneACCESS table to in-frame rearrangements with V and J called. A share of clones is missing; checked studies link under half to unresolved V genes, and the rest is unexplained. Recorded for this sample are 99,000 or so clones; about 15% of them occurred a single time. The biggest ten clones account for 0.83% of the sample. Sequenced input: PBMCs. Every receptor here comes from a female donor in good health and CMV-seronegative.

The chain links TRBV6-1 to TRBJ2-3; maybe TRBD1 (5 bases). V was pared by 1 base and J by 14 bases, with 13 bases between. Germline CDR1 reads MNHNS; CDR2 reads SASEGT. CDR3 length: 12 amino acids. The CDR3 is CASSEEIARGYF. CDR3 coding DNA: TGTGCCAGCAGTGAAGAGATAGCTAGGGGGTATTTT.

In this sample, this clone turned up a few times. The J gene is TRBJ2-1, the V gene TRBV5-4; TRBD2 agrees at 9 bases. With 4 bases clipped from V and 8 bases from J, the junction kept 10 bases outside the gene matches. Germline CDR1 is SGHNT and CDR2 is YYREEE (reference sequence). The CDR3 extends over 15 amino acids. CDR3 loop: CASSPTGTSTHEQFF. The CDR3 bases are TGTGCCAGCAGCCCGACGGGGACTAGCACCCATGAGCAGTTCTTC.

The rearrangement joins TRBV5-6 to TRBJ1-3; D unclear. The CDR3 covers 13 residues. Trimming stripped 2 bases from V and 4 bases from J, with 7 bases between. The germline V gene encodes CDR1 SGHDT and CDR2 YYEEEE. CDR3 sequence reads: CASSFTRGNTIYF. The DNA for the CDR3 is TGTGCCAGCAGCTTCACCAGGGGAAACACCATATATTTT. The full variable domain, its missing parts supplied by reference TRBV5-6 and TRBJ1-3, is DAGVTQSPTHLIKTRGQQVTLRCSPKSGHDTVSWYQQALGQGPQFIFQYYEEEERQRGNFPDRFSGHQFPNYSSELNVNALLLGDSALYLCASSFTRGNTIYFGEGSWLTVV.

CDR3 sequence: CASSLSGGAVSNEQFF. The CDR3 coding sequence is TGTGCCAGCAGCTTAAGCGGGGGGGCTGTAAGCAATGAGCAGTTCTTC. The chain is built from TRBV5-4 and TRBJ2-1; 10 bases match TRBD2. V lost 2 bases, J lost 6 bases, and 8 bases stayed unmatched. The CDR3 consists of 16 residues. The germline CDR1 and CDR2 sequences are SGHNT and YYREEE (reference sequence).

This clone has a handful of counts. The V gene is TRBV5-3, the J gene TRBJ1-2; TRBD1 matches at 7 bases. TRBV5-3 falls under the ORF class, with uncertain function. Trimming took 1 base from V and 2 from J; bases not matched to a gene: 11. The CDR3 is made up of 17 amino acids. The CDR3 region is CARSLFGGGQENYGYTF. CDR3 nucleotides: TGTGCCAGAAGCTTGTTTGGGGGAGGACAGGAGAACTATGGCTACACCTTC.

The CDR3 loop is CASSQLMANSGNTIYF. The CDR3 bases are TGCGCCAGCAGCCAACTGATGGCAAACTCTGGAAACACCATATATTTT. The rearrangement links TRBV4-1 to TRBJ1-3, with D unclear. The CDR3 covers 16 residues. Deletions cut 2 bases from V and 0 bases from J, with 11 bases between. Per the germline V gene, CDR1 is MGHRA and CDR2 is YSYEKL.

In this sample, this clone turned up a few times. This CDR3 is also generated by other DNA sequences in the sample. The gene calls are TRBV30 and TRBJ1-3; maybe TRBD1 (6 bases). Germline loops: CDR1 GTSNPN, CDR2 SVGIG (reference sequence). The CDR3 consists of 14 residues. Trimming stripped 2 bases from V and 0 bases from J, with 8 bases between. CDR3 DNA sequence: TGTGCCTGGAGTCAGGGGACCTCTGGAAACACCATATATTTT. Translated: CAWSQGTSGNTIYF.

This clone appeared a few times. The chain joins TRBV4-3 to TRBJ2-1; possibly TRBD2 for D (7 bases). CDR3 size: 15 residues. With 3 bases removed from V and 7 bases from J, the gap between germline ends came to 16 bases. Germline lookup yields CDR1 LGHNA and CDR2 YSLEER. In DNA form, the CDR3 reads TGCGCCAGCAGCCACCTAGGGGGGGGGCCGAATGAGCAGTTCTTC. It yields the protein CASSHLGGGPNEQFF.

This clone appeared a few times. V usage is TRBV4-2 and J usage is TRBJ1-2; no reliable D call. The germline V gene has CDR1 LGHNA and CDR2 YNFKEQ. V was cut by 3 bases and J by 4 bases, with 15 bases left in between. This CDR3 is 15 amino acids long. The CDR3 DNA reads as TGTGCCAGCAGCCAGGAAGGTGATTCGGGCTATGGCTACACCTTC. As protein: CASSQEGDSGYGYTF.

This clone was found a few times. The gene calls are TRBV11-2 and TRBJ2-2; D perhaps matches TRBD1 (6 bases). The CDR3 runs 16 residues. Germline-derived CDR1 and CDR2 are SGHAT and FQNNGV. V dropped 1 base and J dropped 4 bases, with 13 bases sitting between them. The CDR3 loop is CASSLVRRGVTGELFF. The CDR3, as DNA: TGTGCCAGCAGCTTAGTTCGCAGGGGAGTCACCGGGGAGCTGTTTTTT. Together with reference TRBV11-2 and TRBJ2-2, the CDR3 gives the full variable domain: EAGVAQSPRYKIIEKRQSVAFWCNPISGHATLYWYQQILGQGPKLLIQFQNNGVVDDSQLPKDRFSAERLKGVDSTLKIQPAKLEDSAVYLCASSLVRRGVTGELFFGEGSRLTVL.

The sample holds a few counts of this clone. This sequence joins TRBV7-9 and TRBJ1-2, with TRBD1 matching 9 bases. The CDR3 covers 15 residues. CDR1 and CDR2 from the germline V gene are SEHNR and FQNEAQ (reference sequence). V dropped 5 bases and J dropped 5; count of bases not matched to a gene: 9. The DNA of the CDR3 is TGTGCCAGCAGCCAACAGGGGGCCCCCCTATATGGCTACACCTTC. Translation: CASSQQGAPLYGYTF. Full variable domain (rest looked up from reference TRBV7-9 and TRBJ1-2): DTGVSQNPRHKITKRGQNVTFRCDPISEHNRLYWYRQTLGQGPEFLTYFQNEAQLEKSRLLSDRFSAERPKGSFSTLEIQRTEQGDSAMYLCASSQQGAPLYGYTFGSGTRLTVV.

For the CDR3, the DNA is TGTGCCAGCAGCTTTGGGACAGCCAACTATGGCTACACCTTC. This encodes CASSFGTANYGYTF. V usage is TRBV5-6 and J usage is TRBJ1-2; 7 bases are a match to TRBD1. J was trimmed by 2 bases and V by 2 bases; bases with no gene match: 3. The CDR3 runs to 14 residues. From germline, CDR1 is SGHDT and CDR2 YYEEEE.

This clone appeared a few times. The genes are TRBV19 and TRBJ1-2, with a tentative D call TRBD1 (6 bases). Germline loops: CDR1 LNHDA, CDR2 SQIVND (reference sequence). This CDR3 has 13 residues. V lost 5 bases and J lost 5, with 12 bases in between. This chain's CDR3 is CASSPTTGYGYTF. CDR3 bases: TGTGCCAGTAGTCCGACAACAGGGTATGGCTACACCTTC.

This clone was counted only a few times. V gene TRBV14 combines with J gene TRBJ1-5; D unresolved. The CDR3 extends over 14 amino acids. Germline CDR1 SGHDN, CDR2 FVKESK. Trimming cost V 3 bases and J 4 bases, with 10 bases left between them. CDR3 DNA sequence: TGTGCCAGCAGCCAGGGTAGCCGAAATCAGCCCCAGCATTTT. The encoded protein is CASSQGSRNQPQHF.

This clone has a handful of counts. The J gene is TRBJ1-1, the V gene TRBV5-1; 9 bases are a match to TRBD1. Losses at the gene ends were 4 bases for V and 9 bases for J; bases not matched to a gene: 4. Germline CDR1 reads SGHRS; CDR2 reads YFSETQ. There are 12 residues in the CDR3. The CDR3: CASSRDREKAFF. CDR3 bases: TGCGCCAGCAGCAGGGACAGGGAAAAAGCTTTCTTT.

The chain carries TRBV11-1 and TRBJ2-7; 12 bases are shared with TRBD2. V was pared by 0 bases and J by 2 bases, with 11 bases of the junction left unmatched. Germline values: CDR1 SGHAT, CDR2 FQDESV (reference sequence). The CDR3 is made up of 19 amino acids. CDR3 nucleotide sequence: TGTGCCAGCAGCTTAGCGGGGGGCCGACTAGCGGGAGAACCCTACGAGCAGTACTTC. Protein product: CASSLAGGRLAGEPYEQYF.

This clone turned up a few times. This chain links TRBV27 with TRBJ2-1, with 9 bases that match TRBD1. The CDR3 consists of 15 residues. Germline V gene sequence: CDR1 MNHEY, CDR2 SMNVEV (reference sequence). V shed 5 bases and J 6 bases; nucleotides not matched to a gene: 8. In nucleotides, the CDR3 is TGTGCCAGCAGTGTCATGGGACAGGGAACCAATGAGCAGTTCTTC. Translation: CASSVMGQGTNEQFF.

This clone has only a few counts. The chain is built from TRBV4-3 and TRBJ1-3; 7 bases align to TRBD1. Germline values: CDR1 LGHNA, CDR2 YSLEER. The length of the CDR3 is 16 residues. V shed 1 base, J shed 2 bases, and the junction held 5 bases outside the gene matches. The CDR3 loop is CASSQGSGQAGNTIYF. Written as DNA, the CDR3 is TGCGCCAGCAGCCAAGGTAGTGGACAGGCTGGAAACACCATATATTTT.

V gene TRBV7-2 combines with J gene TRBJ2-5; a possible D gene is TRBD1 (5 bases). Germline V gives CDR1 SGHTA, CDR2 FQGNSA. Trimming left V 2 bases short and J 2 bases short, with 15 bases between. The CDR3 totals 16 residues. Here the CDR3 reads CASSLQGIGQQETQYF. CDR3 bases: TGTGCCAGCAGCTTACAGGGCATTGGGCAGCAAGAGACCCAGTACTTC.

The rearrangement links TRBV19 to TRBJ2-7, with 10 positions matching TRBD1. The germline V gene encodes CDR1 LNHDA and CDR2 SQIVND (reference sequence). V lost 5 bases, J lost 0 bases, and 4 bases stayed unmatched. The CDR3 is 15 residues long. The CDR3 coding sequence is TGTGCCAGTAGTCGGGACAGGGGAAGCTCCTACGAGCAGTACTTC. Translating it yields CASSRDRGSSYEQYF. The full variable domain, in which reference TRBV19 and TRBJ2-7 provide the parts outside the CDR3, is DGGITQSPKYLFRKEGQNVTLSCEQNLNHDAMYWYRQDPGQGLRLIYYSQIVNDFQKGDIAEGYSVSREKKESFPLTVTSAQKNPTAFYLCASSRDRGSSYEQYFGPGTRLTVT.

This clone was counted between two and nine times. This sequence joins TRBV18 and TRBJ1-1; TRBD1 agrees at 7 bases. In germline, CDR1 is KGHSH, CDR2 LQKENI. V trimming: 5 bases; J trimming: 11 bases; junction bases outside the gene matches: 11. The CDR3 spans 13 residues. CDR3 in DNA: TGTGCCAGCTCAGCTGGACAGGAGGATTTGGCTTTCTTT. Residues: CASSAGQEDLAFF. Looking up the rest from reference TRBV18 and TRBJ1-1 gives the full variable domain: NAGVMQNPRHLVRRRGQEARLRCSPMKGHSHVYWYRQLPEEGLKFMVYLQKENIIDESGMPKERFSAEFPKEGPSILRIQQVVRGDSAAYFCASSAGQEDLAFFGQGTRLTVV.

Concerning this clone itself: The junction shows a germline mismatch at one end, possibly a read error. The chain is built from TRBV7-7 and TRBJ2-5, with 7 bases fitting TRBD2. CDR1 SSHAT and CDR2 FNYEAQ come from the germline V gene (reference sequence). The CDR3 spans 14 residues. CDR3 bases: TGTGCTAGCAGCATCGGGACTACCGGGGGGACCCAGTACTTC. It codes for CASSIGTTGGTQYF.

This clone was observed a handful of times. This rearrangement joins TRBV18 to TRBJ1-2, with D uncertain. The CDR3 extends over 11 amino acids. The germline V gene has CDR1 KGHSH and CDR2 LQKENI. The germline V and J ends were trimmed by 4 bases and 7 bases, with 7 bases remaining between them. The CDR3 DNA follows: TGTGCCAGCTCACGATCCGGTGGCTACACCTTC. Translation gives CASSRSGGYTF.

The chain uses TRBV9 and TRBJ2-7, with D hard to call. The ends were cut back, 0 bases at V and 0 bases at J, with 16 bases in the middle. Germline values: CDR1 SGDLS, CDR2 YYNGEE. CDR3 length: 17 residues. The chain's CDR3 is CASSVVVARWSSYEQYF. The CDR3 bases are TGTGCCAGCAGCGTAGTTGTCGCGCGGTGGAGCTCCTACGAGCAGTACTTC.

This rearrangement joins TRBV7-6 to TRBJ2-7, with a possible D match to TRBD1 (6 bases). V shed 1 base and J shed 2 bases, with 12 bases lying between them. The germline V gene encodes CDR1 SGHVS and CDR2 FNYEAQ. The CDR3 length is 15 residues. As DNA, the CDR3 is TGTGCCAGCAGCTTAGAACAGGGAGATCCCTACGAGCAGTACGTC. Its translation: CASSLEQGDPYEQYV.

This sequence joins TRBV5-5 and TRBJ1-5; perhaps TRBD1 as D (5 bases). V lost 5 bases and J lost 12, with 30 bases in between. The CDR3 sequence is 17 residues long. Germline CDR1 and CDR2: SGHKS and YYEKEE (reference sequence). The CDR3 sequence: CASSSRWGEPPGGDQHF. The DNA for the CDR3 is TGTGCCAGCAGTTCGCGGTGGGGGGAACCTCCGGGTGGGGACCAGCATTTT.

This clone was observed a handful of times. CDR3 DNA: TGTGCCAGCAGCTGGACAGGGAGTAGCGAGCAGTACTTC. Its protein is CASSWTGSSEQYF. The chain combines TRBV5-4 with TRBJ2-7, with 8 positions matching TRBD1. The germline V gene encodes CDR1 SGHNT and CDR2 YYREEE (reference sequence). The CDR3 is 13 amino acids. J gave up 6 bases and V 3 bases, and 5 bases lay outside the gene matches.